What follows describes a single T cell receptor (beta chain). Produced via immunoSEQ multiplex PCR; TCRdb's table is partial and in-frame only. This table holds approximately 22,000 clones, roughly 91% found once. This sample was taken from a study of T cell changes during pregnancy in multiple sclerosis. The TCR was taken from a female donor in good health, enrolled as a control in a pregnancy study. This specimen consisted of CD4+ T cells from peripheral blood mononuclear cells, obtained in the first trimester of pregnancy.

In DNA form, the CDR3 reads TGTGCCTGGAGTGTAACGGTAAGGGACAGGGGAGACACTGAAGCTTTCTTT. This codes for CAWSVTVRDRGDTEAFF. The rearrangement links TRBV30 to TRBJ1-1, with 10 bases matching TRBD1. CDR1 is GTSNPN, CDR2 SVGIG, per germline (reference sequence). The trim removed 0 bases at V and 3 bases at J, leaving 10 bases unmatched. The CDR3 is made up of 17 amino acids.